Listed below are T cell receptor beta chains from one sample, sequenced in a study of blood T cell repertoires in COVID-19. Repertoires were generated with immunoSEQ multiplex PCR, while TCRdb's copy carries only in-frame clones and drops some. The sample records about 50,000 clones, 83% being singletons. Sequencing input: peripheral blood. All receptors come from a man aged 40-49 years with acute or convalescent COVID-19. CDR3s include the opening cysteine and the closing phenylalanine or tryptophan. Each record gives: J gene, D gene, V gene, CDR3 DNA, CDR3 protein. D genes are given only for firm matches.

J gene: TRBJ1-2
D gene: -
V gene: TRBV14
CDR3 DNA: TGTGCCAGCAGCCAAACAGAGAATTATGGCTACACCTTC
CDR3 protein: CASSQTENYGYTF

J gene: TRBJ2-2
D gene: TRBD2
V gene: TRBV20-1
CDR3 DNA: TGCAGTGCTAGTAGCGGGGCGCACACCGGGGAGCTGTTTTTT
CDR3 protein: CSASSGAHTGELFF

J gene: TRBJ2-1
D gene: -
V gene: TRBV29-1
CDR3 DNA: TGCAGCGCCGCCCCCGGGAATGAGCAGTTCTTC
CDR3 protein: CSAAPGNEQFF

J gene: TRBJ1-3
D gene: -
V gene: TRBV30
CDR3 DNA: TGTGCCTGGAGGGGGGCCTTCTCTGGAAACACCATATATTTT
CDR3 protein: CAWRGAFSGNTIYF

J gene: TRBJ1-4
D gene: TRBD1
V gene: TRBV27
CDR3 DNA: TGTGCCAGCAGGACCGGGACAGGGGCTGAAAAACTGTTTTTT
CDR3 protein: CASRTGTGAEKLFF

J gene: TRBJ2-2
D gene: TRBD1
V gene: TRBV5-8
CDR3 DNA: TGTGCCAGCAGCGACGGGACAGTCGCGAACACCGGGGAGCTGTTTTTT
CDR3 protein: CASSDGTVANTGELFF

J gene: TRBJ2-7
D gene: TRBD2
V gene: TRBV2
CDR3 DNA: TGTGCCAGCTGCTGGGGGGGGGACGGCGAGCAGTACTTC
CDR3 protein: CASCWGGDGEQYF

J gene: TRBJ1-1
D gene: -
V gene: TRBV5-1
CDR3 DNA: TGCGCCAGCAGCCGATTGGACAGCCGGGGGAACACTGAAGCTTTCTTT
CDR3 protein: CASSRLDSRGNTEAFF

J gene: TRBJ2-5
D gene: -
V gene: TRBV7-2
CDR3 DNA: TGTGCCAGCAGCGAACCATATCTTTCCTTTACGGGGGAGACCCAGTACTTC
CDR3 protein: CASSEPYLSFTGETQYF

J gene: TRBJ2-4
D gene: -
V gene: TRBV27
CDR3 DNA: TGTGCCAGCAGTTTAAGGCGCAGGGAGGAGAACATTCAGTACTTC
CDR3 protein: CASSLRRREENIQYF

J gene: TRBJ2-2
D gene: TRBD1
V gene: TRBV5-1
CDR3 DNA: TGCGCCAGCAGCTTGGAGGGGACAGGGGGGAGATCCGAGGAGCTGTTTTTT
CDR3 protein: CASSLEGTGGRSEELFF